This T cell receptor (beta chain) derives from a study of regulatory T cells in long-lasting Graves disease (dated by TCRdb to the early 2020s). About the investigation overall: Persistent Graves' disease was defined as persistently positive TSH receptor autoantibodies together with antithyroid drug treatment for over 5 years. Persistent Graves' disease patients were compared with newly diagnosed Graves' disease patients by peripheral blood TCR sequencing and RNA sequencing. The study was conducted in China and was registered as a clinical trial. A total of about 33 samples were covered by TCR sequencing, comprising around 13 persistent and 20 newly diagnosed Graves' disease patients. Persistent Graves' disease patients in the clinical cohort had taken antithyroid drugs for roughly 10 years on average. Broad study findings and their caveats: The small sample size was acknowledged by the authors as a limitation that may reduce accuracy. Persistent patients shared more public clonotypes among themselves (more than 2,500) than newly diagnosed patients did (more than 850). Compared with newly diagnosed patients, patients with persistent Graves' disease had lower TCR Shannon entropy and fewer highly expanded clones, which suggests clonal expansion. The study examined only peripheral blood because the primary lesion, thyroid tissue, could not be accessed. Preferential use of TRBV28, TRBJ1-2 and TRBJ2-5 was observed in persistent disease, whereas TRBV20-1 and TRBJ2-1 were favored in newly diagnosed disease. Only the TCR beta chain was sequenced and analyzed.

Sample time point, as interpreted from the label and publication: persistent/refractory GD, antithyroid drugs over 5 years with positive TRAb. RNA was extracted from PBMCs in TRIzol for both TCR sequencing and RNA sequencing. The diagnosis of Graves' disease was made according to American Thyroid Association guidelines. Patients were recruited from an endocrinology department in Xi'an, China. Each patient gave approximately 9.7 milliliters of peripheral blood, collected in an EDTA anticoagulant tube. Ficoll Paque Plus density gradient separation was used to isolate PBMCs, and no further T cell sorting was done. An Agilent 2100 Bioanalyzer and agarose gel were used to assess RNA quality, and a NanoDrop 2000 was used to measure RNA concentration. A note on this clonotype: The clone's antigen remains unknown. No per-base quality is available; no much larger clone lies one base away.

Receptor libraries were prepared by multiplex PCR. Sequenced on an Illumina HiSeq 4000. CDR3 regions were amplified by Arm-PCR with iRepertoire HTBI primers to construct TCR beta libraries. Before sequencing, the PCR products went through gel purification. For the original study's pipeline: Gene usage analysis of CDR3 amino acid clonotypes relied on the approximately 60 TRBV and around 13 TRBJ segments identified across samples. Filtered high-quality paired reads were merged into contigs using COPE and FqMerger. BLAST was used to align contigs to the IMGT TRBV, TRBD and TRBJ reference genes, and CDR3 was defined following IMGT. Clonotypes above 0.1% frequency were classified as highly expanded clones. Shannon entropy served as the measure of repertoire diversity, while the Gini coefficient captured V-J evenness. A clonotype found in more than one individual was treated as public. Clones were called with MiXCR by TCRdb after fastp trimmed the public reads at Q25, and only in-frame beta chains were retained. Every distinct CDR3 protein forms one entry, paired with its most common genes and DNA. The V and J calls, along with clone size, are taken from TCRdb and not from the paper's own processing. The sample includes more than 650,000 distinct CDR3 sequences, with around 30% observed a single time. 42% of the sample belongs to the ten largest clones.

V is cut by 5 bases and J by 5 bases, and the space between the germline ends is 16 bases. From a lookup of the germline V gene (reference sequence), CDR1 and CDR2 are LNHDA and SQIVND. The CDR3, from cysteine to phenylalanine, totals 15 residues. Kept here is only the CDR3 DNA, which spans 45 bases and is read in frame from base 1. The sequence joins TRBV19 to TRBJ1-5; the best D guess is TRBD1, with 5 bases matching. The receptor was derived from a female donor with Graves disease. Sequencing was performed on peripheral blood mononuclear cells (PBMCs), taken when the disease was refractory, from a patient treated with antithyroid drugs. The nucleotides read TGTGCCAGTAGTGGTTGGGCAGGGAATTATCAGCCCCAGCATTTT. This sequence encodes CASSGWAGNYQPQHF.